The clone carrying this TCR beta chain has just a few counts. Sequencing used immunoSEQ multiplex PCR; TCRdb keeps in-frame clones, though not all of them. This sample carries around 350,000 clones, roughly 94% of them seen once, and the ten largest clones take around 4.2%. These data are taken from a study of Ad26.COV2.S vaccination and SARS-CoV-2 variants. The CDR3 consists of 16 residues. After removal of 3 bases from V and 3 bases from J, the junction contained 5 bases not matched to a gene. Germline V gene data show CDR1 as SEHNR and CDR2 as FQNEAQ (reference sequence). The chain joins TRBV7-9 to TRBJ2-2; 9 bases match TRBD1. The clonotype originates from a human donor who had recovered from COVID-19. The sample in question was peripheral blood, obtained after recovery from COVID-19. The CDR3 spells CASSFMTGGDTGELFF. DNA for the CDR3: TGTGCCAGCAGCTTCATGACAGGGGGAGACACCGGGGAGCTGTTTTTT.